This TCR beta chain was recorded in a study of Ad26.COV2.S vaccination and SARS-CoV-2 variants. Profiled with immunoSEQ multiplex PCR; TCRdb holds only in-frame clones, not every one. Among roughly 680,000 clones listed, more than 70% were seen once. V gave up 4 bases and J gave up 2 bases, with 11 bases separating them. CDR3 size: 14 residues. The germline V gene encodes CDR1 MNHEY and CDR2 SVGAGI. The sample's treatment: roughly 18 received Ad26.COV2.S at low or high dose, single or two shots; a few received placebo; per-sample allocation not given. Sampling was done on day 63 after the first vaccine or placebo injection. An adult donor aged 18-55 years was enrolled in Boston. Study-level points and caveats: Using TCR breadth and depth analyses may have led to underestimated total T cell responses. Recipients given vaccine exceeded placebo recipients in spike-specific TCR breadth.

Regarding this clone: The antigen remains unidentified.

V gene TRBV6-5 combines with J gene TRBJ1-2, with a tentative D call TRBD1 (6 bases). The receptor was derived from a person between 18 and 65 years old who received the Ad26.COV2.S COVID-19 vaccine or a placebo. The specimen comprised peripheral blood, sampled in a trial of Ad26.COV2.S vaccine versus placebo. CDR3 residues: CASSFLTGNYGYTF. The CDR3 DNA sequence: TGTGCCAGCAGTTTTTTGACAGGAAACTATGGCTACACCTTC.